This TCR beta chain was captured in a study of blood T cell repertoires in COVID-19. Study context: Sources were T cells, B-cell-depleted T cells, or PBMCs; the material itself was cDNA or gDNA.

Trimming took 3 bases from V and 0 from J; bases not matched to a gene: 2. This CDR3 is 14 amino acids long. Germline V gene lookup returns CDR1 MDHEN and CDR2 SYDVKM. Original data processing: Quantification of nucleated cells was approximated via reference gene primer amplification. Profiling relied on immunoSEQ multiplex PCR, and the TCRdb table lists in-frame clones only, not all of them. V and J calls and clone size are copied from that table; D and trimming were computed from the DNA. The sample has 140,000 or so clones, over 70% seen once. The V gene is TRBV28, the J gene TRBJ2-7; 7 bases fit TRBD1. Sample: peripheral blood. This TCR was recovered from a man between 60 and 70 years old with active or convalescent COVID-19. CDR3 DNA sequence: TGTGCCAGCAGTTTCGACAGGGCCTCCTACGAGCAGTACTTC. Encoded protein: CASSFDRASYEQYF.